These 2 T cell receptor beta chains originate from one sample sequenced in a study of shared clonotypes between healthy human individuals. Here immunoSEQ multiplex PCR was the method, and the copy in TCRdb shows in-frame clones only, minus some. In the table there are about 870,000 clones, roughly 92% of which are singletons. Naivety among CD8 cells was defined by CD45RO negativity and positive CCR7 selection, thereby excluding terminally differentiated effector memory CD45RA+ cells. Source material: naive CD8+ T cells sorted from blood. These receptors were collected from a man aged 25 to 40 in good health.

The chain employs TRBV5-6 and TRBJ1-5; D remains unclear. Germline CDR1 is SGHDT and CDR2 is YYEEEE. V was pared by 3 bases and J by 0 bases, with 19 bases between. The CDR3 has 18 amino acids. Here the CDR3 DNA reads TGTGCCAGCAGCTCCACCGACATAATCAAGGATAGCAATCAGCCCCAGCATTTT. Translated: CASSSTDIIKDSNQPQHF.

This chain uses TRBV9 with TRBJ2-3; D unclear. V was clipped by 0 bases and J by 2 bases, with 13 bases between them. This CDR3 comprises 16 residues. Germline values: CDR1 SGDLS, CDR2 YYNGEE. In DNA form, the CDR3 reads TGTGCCAGCAGCGTAGGGGTCAAGGATTACACAGATACGCAGTATTTT. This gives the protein CASSVGVKDYTDTQYF.